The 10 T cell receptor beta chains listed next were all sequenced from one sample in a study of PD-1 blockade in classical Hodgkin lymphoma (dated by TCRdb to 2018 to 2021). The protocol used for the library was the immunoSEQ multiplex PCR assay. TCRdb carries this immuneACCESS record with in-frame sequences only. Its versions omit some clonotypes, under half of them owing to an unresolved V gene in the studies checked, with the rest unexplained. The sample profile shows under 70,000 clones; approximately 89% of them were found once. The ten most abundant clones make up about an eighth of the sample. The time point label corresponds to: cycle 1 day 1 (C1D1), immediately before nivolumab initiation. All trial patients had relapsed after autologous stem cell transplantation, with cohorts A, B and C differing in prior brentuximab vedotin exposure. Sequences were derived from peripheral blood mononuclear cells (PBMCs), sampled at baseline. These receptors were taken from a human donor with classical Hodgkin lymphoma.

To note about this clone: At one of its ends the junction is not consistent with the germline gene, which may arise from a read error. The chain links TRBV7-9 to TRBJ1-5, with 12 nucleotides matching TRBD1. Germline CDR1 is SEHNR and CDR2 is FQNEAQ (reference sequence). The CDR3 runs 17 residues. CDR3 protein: CASSIASGQGAGQPQHF. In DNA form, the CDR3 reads TGTGCCAGCAGCATAGCCTCGGGACAGGGGGCAGGGCAGCCCCAGCATTTT. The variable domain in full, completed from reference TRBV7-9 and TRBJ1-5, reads DTGVSQNPRHKITKRGQNVTFRCDPISEHNRLYWYRQTLGQGPEFLTYFQNEAQLEKSRLLSDRFSAERPKGSFSTLEIQRTEQGDSAMYLCASSIASGQGAGQPQHFGDGTRLSIL.

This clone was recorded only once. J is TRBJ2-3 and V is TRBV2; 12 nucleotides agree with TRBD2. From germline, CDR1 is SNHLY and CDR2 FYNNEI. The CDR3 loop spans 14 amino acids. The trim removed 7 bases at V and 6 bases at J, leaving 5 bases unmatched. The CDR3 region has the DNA TGTGCCAGCAAAGAAGGACTAGCGGGGGATACGCAGTATTTT. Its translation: CASKEGLAGDTQYF. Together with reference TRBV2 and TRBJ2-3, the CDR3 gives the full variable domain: EPEVTQTPSHQVTQMGQEVILRCVPISNHLYFYWYRQILGQKVEFLVSFYNNEISEKSEIFDDQFSVERPDGSNFTLKIRSTKLEDSAMYFCASKEGLAGDTQYFGPGTRLTVL.

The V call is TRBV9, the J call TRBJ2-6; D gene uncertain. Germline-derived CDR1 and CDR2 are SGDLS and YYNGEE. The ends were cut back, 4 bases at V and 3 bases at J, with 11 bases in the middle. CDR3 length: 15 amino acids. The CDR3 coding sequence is TGTGCCAGCAGCCCCGAGTGGGGTGGGGCCAACGTCCTGACTTTC. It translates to CASSPEWGGANVLTF.

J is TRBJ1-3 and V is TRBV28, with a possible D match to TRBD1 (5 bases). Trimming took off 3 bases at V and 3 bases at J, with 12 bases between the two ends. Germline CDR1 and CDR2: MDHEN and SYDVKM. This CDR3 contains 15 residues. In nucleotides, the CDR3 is TGTGCCAGCAGTTTGTATTCGGGGGGTGGAAACACCATATATTTT. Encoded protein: CASSLYSGGGNTIYF.

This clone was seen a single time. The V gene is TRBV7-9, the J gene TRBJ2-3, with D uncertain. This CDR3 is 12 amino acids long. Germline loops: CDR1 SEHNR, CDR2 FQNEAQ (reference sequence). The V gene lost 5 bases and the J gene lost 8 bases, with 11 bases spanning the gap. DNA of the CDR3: TGTGCCAGCAGCCCACGGCAGACTACGCAGTATTTT. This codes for CASSPRQTTQYF.

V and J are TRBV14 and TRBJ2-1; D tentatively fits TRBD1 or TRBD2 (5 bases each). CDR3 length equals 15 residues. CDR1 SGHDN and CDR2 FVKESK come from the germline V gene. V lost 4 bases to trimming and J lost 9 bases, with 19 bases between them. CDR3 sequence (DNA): TGTGCCAGCAGCCGGGCCATGAGGGGTCATAGTGAGCAGTTCTTC. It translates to CASSRAMRGHSEQFF.

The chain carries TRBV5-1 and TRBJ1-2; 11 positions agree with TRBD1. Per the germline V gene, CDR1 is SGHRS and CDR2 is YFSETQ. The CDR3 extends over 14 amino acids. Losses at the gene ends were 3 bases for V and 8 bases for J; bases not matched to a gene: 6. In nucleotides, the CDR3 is TGCGCCAGCAGCTGGACAGGGGGCATTAGAGGCTACACCTTC. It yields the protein CASSWTGGIRGYTF. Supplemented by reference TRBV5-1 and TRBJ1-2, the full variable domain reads KAGVTQTPRYLIKTRGQQVTLSCSPISGHRSVSWYQQTPGQGLQFLFEYFSETQRNKGNFPGRFSGRQFSNSRSEMNVSTLELGDSALYLCASSWTGGIRGYTFGSGTRLTVV.

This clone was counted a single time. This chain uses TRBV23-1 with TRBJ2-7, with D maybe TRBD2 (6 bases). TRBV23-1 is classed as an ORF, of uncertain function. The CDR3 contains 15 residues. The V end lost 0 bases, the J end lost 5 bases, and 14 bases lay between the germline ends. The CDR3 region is CASSQSSQGGHEQYF. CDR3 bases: TGCGCCAGCAGTCAATCGTCGCAGGGAGGACACGAGCAGTACTTC.

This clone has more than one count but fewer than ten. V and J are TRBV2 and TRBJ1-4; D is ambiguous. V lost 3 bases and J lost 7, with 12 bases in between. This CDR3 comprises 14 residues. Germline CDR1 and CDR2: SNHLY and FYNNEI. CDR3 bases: TGTGCCAGCAGTGAGCTTTCGGGTATTGAAAAACTGTTTTTT. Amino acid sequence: CASSELSGIEKLFF.

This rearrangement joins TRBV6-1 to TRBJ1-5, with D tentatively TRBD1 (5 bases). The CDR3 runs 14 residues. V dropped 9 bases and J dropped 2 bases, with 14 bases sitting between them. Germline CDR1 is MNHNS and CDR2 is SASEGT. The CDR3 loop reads CASSWTSGNQPQHF. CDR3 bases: TGTGCCAGTTCCTGGACATCGGGCAATCAGCCCCAGCATTTT.